This T cell receptor beta chain was retrieved from a study of technical replicates of blood from several donors. This CDR3 region has 15 residues. Germline lookup yields CDR1 GTSNPN and CDR2 SVGIG (reference sequence). The V end was cut by 3 bases, the J end by 4 bases, with 15 bases between. Profiling relied on immunoSEQ multiplex PCR, and the TCRdb table lists in-frame clones only, not all of them. This sample has some 70,000 clones, with about 91% found just once. The V and J genes are TRBV30 and TRBJ2-2; perhaps TRBD1 as D (7 bases). The sample was T cells isolated from PBMCs. The receptor was derived from a human donor in good health. CDR3 sequence reads: CAWSRGDSSTGELFF. In nucleotides, the CDR3 is TGTGCCTGGAGCAGGGGGGATTCTAGCACCGGGGAGCTGTTTTTT.